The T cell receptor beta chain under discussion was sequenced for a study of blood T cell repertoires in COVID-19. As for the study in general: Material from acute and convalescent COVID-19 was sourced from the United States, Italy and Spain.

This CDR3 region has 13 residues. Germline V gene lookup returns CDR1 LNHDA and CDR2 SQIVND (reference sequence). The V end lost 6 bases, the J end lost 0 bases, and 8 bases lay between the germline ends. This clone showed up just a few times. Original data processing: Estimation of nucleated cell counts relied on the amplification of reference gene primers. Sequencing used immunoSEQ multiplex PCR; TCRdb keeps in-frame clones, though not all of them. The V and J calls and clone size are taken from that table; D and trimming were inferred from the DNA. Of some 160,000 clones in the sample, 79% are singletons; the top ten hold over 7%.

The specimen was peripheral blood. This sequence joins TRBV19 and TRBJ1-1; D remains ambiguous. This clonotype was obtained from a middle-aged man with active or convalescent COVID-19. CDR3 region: CASSNQMNTEAFF. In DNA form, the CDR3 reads TGTGCCAGTAGCAATCAGATGAACACTGAAGCTTTCTTT.